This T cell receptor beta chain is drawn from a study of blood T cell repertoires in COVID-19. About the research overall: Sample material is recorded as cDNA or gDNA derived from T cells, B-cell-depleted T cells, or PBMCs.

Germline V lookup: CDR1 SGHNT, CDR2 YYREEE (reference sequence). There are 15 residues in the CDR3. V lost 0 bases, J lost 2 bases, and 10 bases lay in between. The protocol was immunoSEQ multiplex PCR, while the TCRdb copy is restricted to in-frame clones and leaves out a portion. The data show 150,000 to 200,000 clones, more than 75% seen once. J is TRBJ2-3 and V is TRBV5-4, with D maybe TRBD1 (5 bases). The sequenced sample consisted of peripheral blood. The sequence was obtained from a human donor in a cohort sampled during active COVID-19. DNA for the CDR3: TGTGCCAGCAGCTTGGTGGGGCCCGTCACAGATACGCAGTATTTT. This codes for CASSLVGPVTDTQYF.